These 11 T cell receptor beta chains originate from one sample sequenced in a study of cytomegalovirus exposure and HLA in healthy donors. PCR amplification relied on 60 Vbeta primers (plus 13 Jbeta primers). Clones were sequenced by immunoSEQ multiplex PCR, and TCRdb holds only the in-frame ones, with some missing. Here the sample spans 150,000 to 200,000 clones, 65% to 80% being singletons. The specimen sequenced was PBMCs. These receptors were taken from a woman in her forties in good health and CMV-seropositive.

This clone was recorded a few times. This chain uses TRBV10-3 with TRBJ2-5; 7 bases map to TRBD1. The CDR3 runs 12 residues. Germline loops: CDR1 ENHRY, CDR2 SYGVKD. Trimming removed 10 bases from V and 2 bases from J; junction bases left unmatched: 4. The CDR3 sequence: CATGTEQETQYF. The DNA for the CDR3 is TGTGCCACCGGGACAGAGCAAGAGACCCAGTACTTC.

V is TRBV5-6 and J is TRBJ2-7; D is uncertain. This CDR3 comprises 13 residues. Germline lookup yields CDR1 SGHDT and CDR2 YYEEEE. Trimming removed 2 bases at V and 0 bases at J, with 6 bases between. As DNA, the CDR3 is TGTGCCAGCAGCTTACCGGTCTCCTACGAGCAGTACTTC. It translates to CASSLPVSYEQYF.

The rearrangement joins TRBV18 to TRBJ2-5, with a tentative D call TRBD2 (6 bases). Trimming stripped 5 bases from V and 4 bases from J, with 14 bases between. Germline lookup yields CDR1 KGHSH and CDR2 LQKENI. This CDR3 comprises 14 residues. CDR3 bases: TGTGCCAGCTCAGCGGGGCTAGCTGTAGAGACCCAGTACTTC. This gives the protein CASSAGLAVETQYF.

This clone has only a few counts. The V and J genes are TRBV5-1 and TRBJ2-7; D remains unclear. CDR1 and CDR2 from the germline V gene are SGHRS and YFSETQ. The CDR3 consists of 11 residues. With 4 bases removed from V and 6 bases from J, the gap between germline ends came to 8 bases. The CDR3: CASSAGFEQYF. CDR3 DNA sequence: TGCGCCAGCAGCGCAGGTTTCGAGCAGTACTTC. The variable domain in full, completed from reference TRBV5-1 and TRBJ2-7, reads KAGVTQTPRYLIKTRGQQVTLSCSPISGHRSVSWYQQTPGQGLQFLFEYFSETQRNKGNFPGRFSGRQFSNSRSEMNVSTLELGDSALYLCASSAGFEQYFGPGTRLTVT.

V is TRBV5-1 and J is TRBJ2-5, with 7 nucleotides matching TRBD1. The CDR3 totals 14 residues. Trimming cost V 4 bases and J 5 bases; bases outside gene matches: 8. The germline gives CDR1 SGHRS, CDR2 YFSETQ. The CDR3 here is CASSPNRGVETQYF. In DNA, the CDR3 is TGCGCCAGCAGCCCTAACAGGGGCGTGGAGACCCAGTACTTC.

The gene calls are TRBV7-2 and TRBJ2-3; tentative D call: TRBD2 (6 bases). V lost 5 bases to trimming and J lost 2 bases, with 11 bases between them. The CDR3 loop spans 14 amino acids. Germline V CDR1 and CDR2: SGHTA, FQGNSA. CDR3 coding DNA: TGTGCCAGCAGCCAGGGACTCGTCACAGATACGCAGTATTTT. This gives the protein CASSQGLVTDTQYF. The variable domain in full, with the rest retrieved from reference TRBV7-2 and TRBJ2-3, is GAGVSQSPSNKVTEKGKDVELRCDPISGHTALYWYRQSLGQGLEFLIYFQGNSAPDKSGLPSDRFSAERTGGSVSTLTIQRTQQEDSAVYLCASSQGLVTDTQYFGPGTRLTVL.

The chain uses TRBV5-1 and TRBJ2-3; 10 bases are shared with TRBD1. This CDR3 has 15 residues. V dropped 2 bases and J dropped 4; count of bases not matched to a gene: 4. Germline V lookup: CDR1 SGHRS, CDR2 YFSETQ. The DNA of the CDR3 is TGCGCCAGCAGCTTCGGACAGGGGGGAGCAGATACGCAGTATTTT. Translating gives CASSFGQGGADTQYF.

CDR3 in amino acids: CAITDRDTYEQYF. The CDR3, as DNA: TGTGCCATCACGGACAGGGATACCTACGAGCAGTACTTC. The chain has TRBV10-3 and TRBJ2-7, with 8 bases fitting TRBD1. V lost 7 bases to trimming and J lost 2 bases; unmatched junction nucleotides: 4. This CDR3 contains 13 residues. Germline CDR1 ENHRY, CDR2 SYGVKD.

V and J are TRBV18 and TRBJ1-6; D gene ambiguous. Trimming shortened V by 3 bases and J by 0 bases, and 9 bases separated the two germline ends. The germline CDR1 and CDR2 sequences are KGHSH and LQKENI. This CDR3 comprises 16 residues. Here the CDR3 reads CASSPTHNSYNSPLHF. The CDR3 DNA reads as TGTGCCAGCTCACCCACCCACAACTCCTATAATTCACCCCTCCACTTT.

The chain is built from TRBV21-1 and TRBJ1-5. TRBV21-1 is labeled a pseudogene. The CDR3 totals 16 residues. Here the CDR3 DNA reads TGTGCCAGCAGCAAAGGTGGAGGAGCGAGCAATCAGCCCCAGCATTTT. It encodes CASSKGGGASNQPQHF.

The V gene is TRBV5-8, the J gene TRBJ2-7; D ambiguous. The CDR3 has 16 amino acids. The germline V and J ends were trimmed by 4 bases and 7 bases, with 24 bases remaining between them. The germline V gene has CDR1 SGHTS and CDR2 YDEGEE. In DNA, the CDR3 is TGTGCCAGCAGCCCGAGCGTCGGCATTGATCTACGGGAGCAGTACTTC. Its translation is CASSPSVGIDLREQYF.